This TCR beta chain was recovered during a study of T cell responses to AZD1222 COVID-19 vaccine. Study-wide results and caveats: Along spike, vaccine-associated CD4 TCRs were found throughout, with dominance at 160-218 and 743-854.

Some second doses came at about 4 weeks and others at about 12 weeks; these were pooled. Method: immunoSEQ multiplex PCR; TCRdb's copy keeps in-frame clones and lacks some. The sample contains 86,000 or so clones, 88% of which appear only once. Note on this clone: Its matching antigen is unknown.

The CDR3 consists of 14 residues. From germline, CDR1 is MDHEN and CDR2 SYDVKM. The junction had 0 bases not matched to a gene; V was cut back by 4 bases and J by 0 bases. The sequence was obtained from an adult who received the AZD1222 COVID-19 vaccine. This sample comprised peripheral blood, obtained 28 days after the second AZD1222 dose. This chain connects TRBV28 to TRBJ1-1; the match to TRBD1 covers 9 bases. The CDR3 spells CASSYRGLNTEAFF. The CDR3, as DNA: TGTGCCAGCAGTTACAGGGGGCTGAACACTGAAGCTTTCTTT.